The clone carrying this T cell receptor (beta chain) came up many times. The antigen is not known. The germline V gene has CDR1 SGHNT and CDR2 YYREEE (reference sequence). The CDR3 sequence is 13 residues long. Trimming cost V 0 bases and J 7 bases, with 10 bases left between them. This sample is drawn from a study of shared clonotypes between healthy human individuals. Only in-frame clones appear in the TCRdb table, and some are missing; sequencing was by immunoSEQ multiplex PCR. The sample has over 850,000 clones; around 82% are singletons. Study-wide points: The researchers took only blood, and tissue repertoires probably look different.

Input material: memory CD4+ T cells from PBMCs. Subset defined: CD45RA-negative fraction. The genes are TRBV5-4 and TRBJ1-1, with D possibly matching TRBD1 (5 bases). The clonotype originates from a young man in good health. Some clones in this sample may be carry-over from other donors' samples. This CDR3 reads CASSLGGSGEAFF. The CDR3 DNA reads as TGTGCCAGCAGCTTGGGGGGGTCGGGTGAAGCTTTCTTT.